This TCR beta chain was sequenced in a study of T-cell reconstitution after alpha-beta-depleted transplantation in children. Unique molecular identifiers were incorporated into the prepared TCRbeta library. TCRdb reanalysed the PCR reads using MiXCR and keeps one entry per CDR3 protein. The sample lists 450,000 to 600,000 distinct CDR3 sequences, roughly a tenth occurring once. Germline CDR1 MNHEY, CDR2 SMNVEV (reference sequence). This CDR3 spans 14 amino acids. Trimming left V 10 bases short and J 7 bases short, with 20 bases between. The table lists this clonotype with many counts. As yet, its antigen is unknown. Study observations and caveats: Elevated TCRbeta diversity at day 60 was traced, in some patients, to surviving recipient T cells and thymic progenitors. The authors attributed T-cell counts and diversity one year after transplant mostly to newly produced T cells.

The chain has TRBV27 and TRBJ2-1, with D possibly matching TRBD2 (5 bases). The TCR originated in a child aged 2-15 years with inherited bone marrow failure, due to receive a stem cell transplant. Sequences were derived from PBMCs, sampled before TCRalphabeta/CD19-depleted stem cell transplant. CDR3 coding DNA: TGTGCCACCATGGACTTGGAGGTTCTAAATGAGCAGTTCTTC. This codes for CATMDLEVLNEQFF.